Each of the 5 T cell receptor beta chains below was sequenced from the same sample in a study of shared clonotypes between healthy human individuals. TCRdb's table, derived via immunoSEQ multiplex PCR, lists solely in-frame clones and lacks some. The top ten hold 15% to 20% of the sample, which has over 300,000 clones, around nine tenths seen once. Material for sequencing was memory CD8+ T cells sorted from blood. Subset specified: CD45RO+ cells pooled with CCR7-negative TemRA cells. The receptors stem from a young man in good health.

The chain recombines TRBV19 with TRBJ1-1; D is unclear. The length of the CDR3 is 14 residues. Trimming removed 7 bases from V and 4 bases from J, with 16 bases in between. Per the germline V gene, CDR1 is LNHDA and CDR2 is SQIVND (reference sequence). The CDR3 nucleotides are TGTGCCAGTACCCATCCCCCAGGTTTCACTGAAGCTTTCTTT. Residues: CASTHPPGFTEAFF.

The J gene is TRBJ1-1, the V gene TRBV7-9; D remains unclear. The germline gives CDR1 SEHNR, CDR2 FQNEAQ (reference sequence). The CDR3 extends over 13 amino acids. The germline V and J ends were trimmed by 5 bases and 1 base, with 8 bases remaining between them. In nucleotides, the CDR3 is TGTGCCAGCAGCCAGAACTCGAACACTGAAGCTTTCTTT. It specifies CASSQNSNTEAFF. The full variable domain, in which reference TRBV7-9 and TRBJ1-1 provide the parts outside the CDR3, is DTGVSQNPRHKITKRGQNVTFRCDPISEHNRLYWYRQTLGQGPEFLTYFQNEAQLEKSRLLSDRFSAERPKGSFSTLEIQRTEQGDSAMYLCASSQNSNTEAFFGQGTRLTVV.

The gene calls are TRBV30 and TRBJ2-3; D is uncertain. Looked up from germline, CDR1 is GTSNPN and CDR2 is SVGIG (reference sequence). The CDR3 contains 14 residues. Deletions cut 2 bases from V and 6 bases from J, with 15 bases between. CDR3 in amino acids: CAWSRTGGGDTQYF. Written as DNA, the CDR3 is TGTGCCTGGAGTAGAACCGGTGGTGGTGATACGCAGTATTTT.

This clone is a singleton in its sample. The rearrangement joins TRBV6-1 to TRBJ2-7; no definite D call. CDR1 is MNHNS, CDR2 SASEGT, per germline. The ends were cut back, 0 bases at V and 4 bases at J, with 7 bases in the middle. This CDR3 is 13 amino acids long. CDR3 in amino acids: CASSEAADYEQYF. DNA of the CDR3: TGTGCCAGCAGTGAAGCGGCCGATTACGAGCAGTACTTC.

This chain connects TRBV9 to TRBJ1-1; D gene unclear. The CDR3 is made up of 12 amino acids. V gave up 0 bases and J gave up 6 bases, with 6 bases separating them. The germline CDR1 and CDR2 sequences are SGDLS and YYNGEE. CDR3 sequence: CASSVGGAEAFF. In nucleotides, the CDR3 is TGTGCCAGCAGCGTAGGTGGGGCTGAAGCTTTCTTT.